Listed below are T cell receptor beta chains from one sample, sequenced in a study of blood T cell repertoires in COVID-19. The assay was immunoSEQ multiplex PCR, and TCRdb's table has in-frame clones only and misses some. In the table there are about 230,000 clones, roughly 85% of which are singletons. The sequenced sample was peripheral blood. These receptors were obtained from a man aged 45 to 65 with COVID-19, enrolled during active disease. CDR3s include the opening cysteine and the closing phenylalanine or tryptophan. D genes are given only for firm matches. Size tells how often a clone was seen (once, few, many) or the class of an expanded clone, and some rows leave it out.

J | size | D | length | V | CDR3 | DNA
TRBJ2-7 | . | TRBD2 | 15 | TRBV27 | CASSLSQGGYYEQYF | TGTGCCAGCAGTTTATCGCAGGGAGGGTACTACGAGCAGTACTTC
TRBJ1-1 | . | . | 14 | TRBV6-1 | CASSEDRGDTEAFF | TGTGCCAGCAGTGAAGATAGGGGTGACACTGAAGCTTTCTTT
TRBJ2-7 | . | TRBD1 | 13 | TRBV4-1 | CASSPGGGYEQYF | TGCGCCAGCAGCCCAGGGGGTGGGTACGAGCAGTACTTC
TRBJ1-6 | few | . | 14 | TRBV6-5 | CASSYSPGDSPLHF | TGTGCCAGCAGTTACTCGCCAGGGGATTCACCCCTCCACTTT
TRBJ2-1 | many | TRBD1 | 15 | TRBV28 | CASSHNPDRHNEQFF | TGTGCCAGCAGTCATAACCCGGACAGGCACAATGAGCAGTTCTTC
TRBJ2-5 | . | . | 16 | TRBV10-1 | CASSASDEGARETQYF | TGCGCCAGCAGTGCCAGCGATGAAGGCGCTAGGGAGACCCAGTACTTC
TRBJ1-2 | . | . | 15 | TRBV15 | CATSRESSSGYGYTF | TGTGCCACCAGCAGAGAGAGCTCCTCGGGCTATGGCTACACCTTC
TRBJ2-3 | once | TRBD2 | 16 | TRBV5-1 | CASSLPVAGPGDTQYF | TGCGCCAGCAGCTTGCCAGTAGCGGGACCGGGGGATACGCAGTATTTT
TRBJ1-4 | . | TRBD1 | 18 | TRBV19 | CASSLSWTGLRTNEKLFF | TGTGCCAGTAGTCTCTCCTGGACAGGGCTGCGGACTAATGAAAAACTGTTTTTT
TRBJ2-5 | once | . | 15 | TRBV6-1 | CASSEEIRGKETQYF | TGTGCCAGCAGTGAGGAGATCAGGGGAAAAGAGACCCAGTACTTC
TRBJ1-4 | . | . | 17 | TRBV18 | CASSPVNGPTANEKLFF | TGTGCCAGCTCACCCGTCAATGGCCCCACAGCTAATGAAAAACTGTTTTTT
TRBJ2-7 | . | . | 15 | TRBV2 | CASSGAGGVNYEQYF | TGTGCCAGCAGTGGGGCCGGGGGTGTAAACTACGAGCAGTACTTC
TRBJ1-2 | . | . | 13 | TRBV7-6 | CASSFGGNYGYTF | TGTGCCAGCAGCTTCGGGGGGAACTATGGCTACACCTTC
TRBJ2-1 | few | . | 13 | TRBV5-1 | CASSYGTYNEQFF | TGCGCCAGCAGTTACGGTACCTACAATGAGCAGTTCTTC
TRBJ2-7 | once | TRBD1 | 15 | TRBV3-1/TRBV3-2 | CASSPRTGGVYEQYF | TGTGCCAGCAGCCCCCGGACAGGGGGCGTCTACGAGCAGTACTTC
TRBJ2-3 | few | . | 15 | TRBV7-8 | CASSLARSGTDTQYF | TGTGCCAGCAGCTTAGCGAGGAGCGGCACAGATACGCAGTATTTT
TRBJ1-4 | . | TRBD1 | 13 | TRBV5-5 | CASSFAGGEKLFF | TGTGCCAGCAGCTTTGCAGGGGGTGAAAAACTGTTTTTT
TRBJ2-1 | . | . | 15 | TRBV15 | CATSRVAGFWNEQFF | TGTGCCACCAGCAGAGTGGCAGGATTCTGGAATGAGCAGTTCTTC
TRBJ2-1 | . | . | 13 | TRBV19 | CASSMATPGEQFF | TGTGCCAGTAGTATGGCGACCCCCGGGGAGCAGTTCTTC
TRBJ2-3 | few | TRBD1 | 18 | TRBV5-1 | CASSLGLRTGGFTDTQYF | TGCGCCAGCAGCTTGGGCCTAAGGACAGGGGGGTTCACAGATACGCAGTATTTT
TRBJ1-3 | . | . | 12 | TRBV21-1 | CASSVAGNTIYF | TGTGCCAGCAGCGTCGCTGGAAACACCATATATTTT
TRBJ1-2 | . | . | 13 | TRBV3-1/TRBV3-2 | CASSHPEGGGYTF | TGTGCCAGCAGCCATCCCGAGGGGGGGGGCTACACCTTC
TRBJ2-3 | . | . | 14 | TRBV5-4 | CASSLETSTDTQYF | TGTGCCAGCAGCTTAGAGACTAGCACAGATACGCAGTATTTT
TRBJ2-3 | . | . | 14 | TRBV2 | CASIVEGSTDTQYF | TGTGCCAGCATCGTTGAGGGCAGCACAGATACGCAGTATTTT
TRBJ2-3 | once | TRBD1 | 18 | TRBV19 | CASSIDLMSQGALDTQYF | TGTGCCAGTAGTATAGATTTGATGTCCCAGGGGGCGCTGGATACGCAGTATTTT
TRBJ2-7 | . | . | 14 | TRBV6-1 | CASSEYDSPYEQYF | TGTGCCAGCAGTGAATACGACAGTCCCTACGAGCAGTACTTC
TRBJ1-6 | once | . | 14 | TRBV30 | CAWSKLPENPPLHF | TGTGCCTGGAGTAAACTCCCGGAGAATCCACCCCTCCACTTT
TRBJ1-1 | . | . | 14 | TRBV3-1/TRBV3-2 | CASSKGLSNTEAFF | TGTGCCAGCAGCAAGGGACTGTCGAACACTGAAGCTTTCTTT
TRBJ2-7 | . | TRBD2 | 14 | TRBV28 | CASRAGGLSYEQYF | TGTGCCAGCAGAGCGGGGGGACTCTCCTACGAGCAGTACTTC
TRBJ1-2 | once | . | 14 | TRBV15 | CATSRDLTGHGYTF | TGTGCCACCAGCAGAGATCTAACAGGTCATGGCTACACCTTC
TRBJ1-2 | . | . | 11 | TRBV3-1/TRBV3-2 | CASSNLNGYTF | TGTGCCAGCAGCAATCTAAATGGCTACACCTTC
TRBJ1-6 | . | TRBD1 | 14 | TRBV5-1 | CASSSGQGNSPLHF | TGCGCCAGCAGTTCCGGACAGGGTAATTCACCCCTCCACTTT
TRBJ2-2 | . | TRBD2 | 16 | TRBV10-3 | CAISDSAGGNTGELFF | TGTGCCATCAGTGACTCAGCGGGGGGGAACACCGGGGAGCTGTTTTTT
TRBJ2-3 | few | . | 16 | TRBV13 | CASRRVVPARTDTQYF | TGTGCCAGCCGCCGTGTTGTCCCTGCGAGGACAGATACGCAGTATTTT
TRBJ2-7 | few | . | 12 | TRBV2 | CASSVSSYEQYF | TGTGCCAGCAGTGTCAGCTCCTACGAGCAGTACTTC
TRBJ2-3 | . | . | 15 | TRBV9 | CASSVSGWVTDTQYF | TGTGCCAGCAGCGTTTCAGGGTGGGTAACAGATACGCAGTATTTT
TRBJ1-2 | . | . | 15 | TRBV27 | CASTPRGGQHYGYTF | TGTGCCAGCACCCCCCGTGGTGGACAGCATTATGGCTACACCTTC
TRBJ1-1 | . | . | 13 | TRBV29-1 | CSVFRGAGSQAFF | TGCAGCGTCTTCAGGGGCGCTGGGTCCCAAGCTTTCTTT
TRBJ1-6 | . | . | 16 | TRBV7-6 | CASSLYTSSYNSPLHF | TGTGCCAGCAGCTTATATACTAGCTCCTATAATTCACCCCTCCACTTT
TRBJ2-7 | . | TRBD2 | 16 | TRBV5-1 | CASSPQTSGPAYEQYF | TGCGCCAGCAGCCCCCAGACTAGCGGGCCCGCCTACGAGCAGTACTTC
TRBJ1-1 | . | . | 16 | TRBV19 | CASTKSRGAKNTEAFF | TGTGCCAGTACCAAATCGCGGGGGGCGAAAAACACTGAAGCTTTCTTT
TRBJ2-7 | . | TRBD1 | 14 | TRBV27 | CASSLWDRGGEQYF | TGTGCCAGCAGTTTATGGGACAGGGGGGGAGAGCAGTACTTC
TRBJ2-1 | . | . | 13 | TRBV12-3/TRBV12-4 | CASSLQQYNEQFF | TGTGCCAGCAGTTTACAACAATACAATGAGCAGTTCTTC
TRBJ1-6 | . | . | 14 | TRBV10-3 | CAISDREDNSPLHF | TGTGCCATCAGTGACAGGGAGGACAATTCACCCCTCCACTTT
TRBJ2-3 | . | TRBD2 | 17 | TRBV28 | CASSSAPGLAGSDTQYF | TGTGCCAGCAGTTCAGCCCCGGGACTAGCGGGAAGTGATACGCAGTATTTT
TRBJ2-2 | . | TRBD2 | 13 | TRBV12-3/TRBV12-4 | CASRIGLVEELFF | TGTGCCAGCAGAATAGGACTAGTTGAGGAGCTGTTTTTT
TRBJ2-7 | once | TRBD1 | 15 | TRBV19 | CASSFGTGYTYEQYF | TGTGCCAGTAGTTTTGGGACAGGGTATACCTACGAGCAGTACTTC
TRBJ1-4 | . | . | 13 | TRBV21-1 | CASSGDRVEKLFF | TGTGCCAGCAGCGGGGACAGGGTTGAAAAACTGTTTTTT
TRBJ1-1 | . | TRBD1 | 15 | TRBV18 | CASSPPSRGHTEAFF | TGTGCCAGCTCCCCACCGAGCAGGGGGCACACTGAAGCTTTCTTT
TRBJ2-1 | . | TRBD2 | 19 | TRBV10-3 | CAISGPGTSGGDPYNEQFF | TGTGCCATCAGTGGTCCGGGGACTAGCGGGGGGGACCCCTACAATGAGCAGTTCTTC
TRBJ2-1 | . | . | 17 | TRBV5-1 | CASSLASTHLRFNEQFF | TGCGCCAGCAGCTTGGCCTCCACCCACCTGCGGTTCAATGAGCAGTTCTTC
TRBJ2-5 | once | TRBD2 | 13 | TRBV29-1 | CSVVAGGKETQYF | TGCAGCGTTGTTGCGGGGGGAAAAGAGACCCAGTACTTC
TRBJ1-4 | . | . | 14 | TRBV27 | CASSRNGGNEKLFF | TGTGCCAGCAGCAGGAATGGAGGAAATGAAAAACTGTTTTTT
TRBJ1-2 | . | TRBD1 | 13 | TRBV12-3/TRBV12-4 | CASSLRDSIAYTF | TGTGCCAGCAGCCTCCGGGACAGCATAGCGTACACCTTC
TRBJ1-1 | . | . | 12 | TRBV3-1/TRBV3-2 | CASSPTGREAFF | TGTGCCAGCAGTCCCACAGGGCGTGAAGCTTTCTTT
TRBJ1-2 | . | TRBD1 | 14 | TRBV9 | CASSVGQGNYGYTF | TGTGCCAGCAGCGTGGGACAGGGGAACTATGGCTACACCTTC
TRBJ1-6 | few | . | 12 | TRBV28 | CASSLPDSPLHF | TGTGCCAGCAGTTTACCGGATTCACCCCTCCACTTT
TRBJ1-6 | . | . | 14 | TRBV9 | CASSVQVLNSPLHF | TGTGCCAGCAGCGTGCAGGTTCTAAATTCACCCCTCCACTTT
TRBJ2-3 | . | . | 13 | TRBV12-3/TRBV12-4 | CASRMGDTDTQYF | TGTGCCAGCAGAATGGGCGACACAGATACGCAGTATTTT
TRBJ2-7 | . | . | 15 | TRBV19 | CASSLTRGATYEQYF | TGTGCCAGTAGCCTAACGCGGGGCGCCACCTACGAGCAGTACTTC